The next 32 T cell receptor beta chains were all read from a single sample in a study of identical twins. Via MiXCR, TCRdb re-called the 5' RACE reads, giving one row per CDR3 protein. Of hundreds of thousands of distinct CDR3 sequences listed, over 8.5% are singletons. The same specimen was also included in a second study, on yellow fever vaccine responses in identical twins.

Sequencing used PBMCs. All receptors come from a woman aged 18-29 years in good health.

This clonotype was counted a few times. V usage is TRBV7-2 and J usage is TRBJ2-7; D call uncertain. CDR1 is SGHTA, CDR2 FQGNSA, per germline. This CDR3 region has 13 residues. Between the trimmed V and J ends, which lost 0 bases and 6 bases, there was a span of 9 bases. The CDR3, as DNA: TGTGCCAGCAGCTTAGCAATAAGGAGCGAGCAGTACTTC. This translates into CASSLAIRSEQYF.

Ten or more counts support this clonotype. The gene calls are TRBV20-1 and TRBJ2-2; 8 nucleotides align to TRBD2. Germline V gene lookup returns CDR1 DFQATT and CDR2 SNEGSKA (reference sequence). This CDR3 has 13 residues. The V segment lost 3 bases and the J segment 12 bases; nucleotides outside the gene matches: 9. The CDR3 coding sequence is TGCAGTGCTAGGGAGGGACTAGAAGAAAAGCTGTTTTTT. Translation gives CSAREGLEEKLFF.

The gene calls are TRBV28 and TRBJ2-2; 10 bases are a match to TRBD2. The CDR3 runs to 14 residues. The ends lost 6 bases at V and 3 bases at J; junction bases unmatched: 1. CDR1 MDHEN and CDR2 SYDVKM come from the germline V gene. CDR3 in amino acids: CASRTSGYTGELFF. Here the CDR3 DNA reads TGTGCCAGCAGGACTAGCGGGTACACCGGGGAGCTGTTTTTT.

The rearrangement uses TRBV5-5 and TRBJ2-3; TRBD1 or TRBD2 may be the D gene (5 bases each). Germline assignment: CDR1 SGHKS and CDR2 YYEKEE (reference sequence). Between the trimmed V and J ends, which lost 4 bases and 6 bases, there was a span of 9 bases. The CDR3 covers 12 residues. In DNA form, the CDR3 reads TGTGCCAGCAGCAGAGAGGGGGATACGCAGTATTTT. Protein product: CASSREGDTQYF.

CDR3 loop: CASSLVLLNEQFF. CDR3 nucleotides: TGTGCCAGCAGCTTAGTACTCCTCAATGAGCAGTTCTTC. The chain uses TRBV7-9 and TRBJ2-1; D is undetermined. The CDR3 consists of 13 residues. CDR1 is SEHNR, CDR2 FQNEAQ, per germline (reference sequence). The V end lost 1 base, the J end lost 6 bases, and 7 bases lay between the germline ends.

This clonotype turned up a few times. As DNA, the CDR3 is TGTGCCAGCAGCCAAGATACAGGGGACTACGAGCAGTACTTC. It codes for CASSQDTGDYEQYF. J is TRBJ2-7 and V is TRBV3-1, with 7 bases aligning to TRBD1. Germline V gene data show CDR1 as LGHDT and CDR2 as YNNKEL (reference sequence). The CDR3 extends over 14 amino acids. V was pared by 0 bases and J by 3 bases, with 2 bases of the junction left unmatched.

This clonotype has just a few counts. CDR3 DNA sequence: TGTGCCGGCCGCGGGCAGGGCCCGTCCTACGAGCAGTACTTC. Its protein product is CAGRGQGPSYEQYF. V and J are TRBV28 and TRBJ2-7, with D possibly being TRBD1 or TRBD2 (5 bases each). CDR1 and CDR2 (germline): MDHEN, SYDVKM. The CDR3 has 14 residues. The V and J ends lost 11 bases and 1 base respectively, with 18 bases between them.

This clonotype was seen a handful of times. The V and J genes are TRBV4-1 and TRBJ2-1; D not resolved. This CDR3 is built from 13 residues. V was pared by 2 bases and J by 6 bases, with 8 bases between. CDR1 and CDR2 from the germline V gene are MGHRA and YSYEKL. The CDR3 DNA follows: TGCGCCAGCAGCCAACCACAGATCAATGAGCAGTTCTTC. It encodes CASSQPQINEQFF.

This clonotype was detected ten times or more. The gene calls are TRBV27 and TRBJ2-3; D is undetermined. V was shortened by 1 base and J by 0 bases, with 11 bases between the two germline ends. CDR3 length: 16 amino acids. Germline V gives CDR1 MNHEY, CDR2 SMNVEV (reference sequence). CDR3 in DNA: TGTGCCAGCAGTTTATTCCCCGGCGTTAGCACAGATACGCAGTATTTT. As protein: CASSLFPGVSTDTQYF.

This clonotype was observed a few times. The J gene is TRBJ2-3, the V gene TRBV4-2, with TRBD2 identical over 13 bases. J lost 5 bases, V lost 4 bases, and 6 bases had no gene match. Germline values: CDR1 LGHNA, CDR2 YNFKEQ. The CDR3 extends over 16 amino acids. CDR3 sequence (DNA): TGTGCCAGCAGCCGGGGCGGACTAGCGGGAGAAGATACGCAGTATTTT. Protein: CASSRGGLAGEDTQYF.

This clonotype was seen repeatedly, ten times or more. The chain joins TRBV20-1 to TRBJ2-2; D tentatively fits TRBD1 or TRBD2 (5 bases each). V lost 0 bases, J lost 0 bases, and 11 bases lay in between. The germline V gene has CDR1 DFQATT and CDR2 SNEGSKA (reference sequence). The CDR3 runs 16 residues. The CDR3 DNA reads as TGCAGTGCTAGAGACGTTTTGGGGGCGAACACCGGGGAGCTGTTTTTT. Translated, it gives CSARDVLGANTGELFF.

The chain is built from TRBV5-6 and TRBJ2-2; either TRBD1 or TRBD2 may supply D (5 bases each). The V end was cut by 5 bases, the J end by 2 bases, with 10 bases between. The CDR3 consists of 14 residues. Germline CDR1 reads SGHDT; CDR2 reads YYEEEE. CDR3 DNA sequence: TGTGCCAGCAGGCGACGGGGCAACACCGGGGAGCTGTTTTTT. This codes for CASRRRGNTGELFF.

At least ten counts were recorded for this clonotype. The rearrangement joins TRBV12-3 or TRBV12-4 to TRBJ2-7, with D perhaps TRBD1 or TRBD2 (5 bases each). Trimming took 4 bases from V and 2 from J, leaving 15 bases between them. CDR3 size: 15 residues. The CDR3 sequence is CASSSLRDLAYEQYF. DNA for the CDR3: TGTGCCAGCAGTTCCCTCCGGGACCTCGCCTACGAGCAGTACTTC.

The table lists this clonotype with many counts. This chain links TRBV7-2 with TRBJ2-1, with no clear D. The CDR3 extends over 12 amino acids. In germline, CDR1 is SGHTA, CDR2 FQGNSA. Trimming left V 6 bases short and J 7 bases short, with 10 bases between. CDR3 in DNA: TGTGCCAGCAGGGGAAGGTGGAATGAGCAGTTCTTC. It translates to CASRGRWNEQFF.

The rearrangement uses TRBV6-5 and TRBJ2-6; D perhaps matches TRBD2 (6 bases). Trimming removed 1 base from V and 4 bases from J, with 8 bases in between. Germline V gene sequence: CDR1 MNHEY, CDR2 SVGAGI. The CDR3 spans 15 residues. In DNA, the CDR3 is TGTGCCAGCAGTTACTGGGGGGTCGGGGCCAACGTCCTGACTTTC. This sequence encodes CASSYWGVGANVLTF.

This clonotype appeared many times. J is TRBJ2-1 and V is TRBV6-2 or TRBV6-3; D is possibly TRBD1 (5 bases). The ends were cut back, 6 bases at V and 0 bases at J, with 12 bases in the middle. The germline V gene has CDR1 MNHEY and CDR2 SVGEGT. The CDR3 runs to 15 residues. DNA for the CDR3: TGTGCCAGCAGCCCCTTCCAGGGCTCCTACAATGAGCAGTTCTTC. It codes for CASSPFQGSYNEQFF.

This clonotype was detected only a few times. J is TRBJ2-7 and V is TRBV2; the D gene is possibly TRBD2 (5 bases). The CDR3 sequence is 14 residues long. With 6 bases removed from V and 1 base from J, the gap between germline ends came to 13 bases. Germline assignment: CDR1 SNHLY and CDR2 FYNNEI. The CDR3 DNA follows: TGTGCCAGCAGGAACGAACTAGGTTCCTACGAGCAGTACTTC. Protein: CASRNELGSYEQYF.

The table lists this clonotype with many counts. The chain carries TRBV5-6 and TRBJ2-1; no clear D. This CDR3 region has 12 residues. Germline CDR1 SGHDT, CDR2 YYEEEE. Trimming took 1 base from V and 8 from J, leaving 7 bases between them. The CDR3 spells CASSLIRDEQFF. The CDR3 DNA sequence: TGTGCCAGCAGCTTGATTCGCGATGAGCAGTTCTTC.

The chain recombines TRBV9 with TRBJ2-2; 9 positions agree with TRBD1. Germline CDR1 is SGDLS and CDR2 is YYNGEE. The CDR3 has 14 residues. V shed 3 bases, J shed 5 bases, and the junction held 2 bases outside the gene matches. The CDR3 nucleotides read TGTGCCAGCAGCGCAGGGACAGGGACCGGGGAGCTGTTTTTT. Protein sequence: CASSAGTGTGELFF.

This clonotype came up a few times. The chain links TRBV7-8 to TRBJ2-2; D is possibly TRBD1 or TRBD2 (5 bases each). Germline CDR1 reads SGHVS; CDR2 reads FQNEAQ. The CDR3 is made up of 18 amino acids. Between the trimmed V and J ends, which lost 1 base and 1 base, there was a span of 16 bases. The CDR3 region is CASSLVVRGVGNTGELFF. The CDR3 coding sequence is TGTGCCAGCAGCTTAGTTGTTCGGGGCGTGGGGAACACCGGGGAGCTGTTTTTT.

This clonotype was counted at least ten times. The chain couples TRBV29-1 to TRBJ2-1; 7 bases map to TRBD1. V was clipped by 7 bases and J by 5 bases; unmatched bases: 5. The CDR3 is 12 residues long. CDR1 is SQVTM and CDR2 is ANQGSEA in the germline V gene. CDR3 nucleotides: TGCAGCGCTGAGGGACAGAACAATGAGCAGTTCTTC. It specifies CSAEGQNNEQFF.

This clonotype was observed a handful of times. J is TRBJ2-3 and V is TRBV4-1, with 7 bases matching TRBD2. This CDR3 is 15 amino acids long. Unmatched junction bases numbered 5, after V lost 1 base and J lost 4 bases. Germline values: CDR1 MGHRA, CDR2 YSYEKL. This CDR3 reads CASSQGPLAADTQYF. The CDR3 bases are TGCGCCAGCAGCCAAGGGCCTCTAGCGGCAGATACGCAGTATTTT.

This clonotype was recorded many times. V usage is TRBV3-1 and J usage is TRBJ2-1; 7 positions match TRBD2. The CDR3 runs to 15 residues. CDR1 is LGHDT, CDR2 YNNKEL, per germline (reference sequence). V was pared by 1 base and J by 3 bases, with 3 bases of the junction left unmatched. As DNA, the CDR3 is TGTGCCAGCAGCCAAGGGGCGGGGGACTACAATGAGCAGTTCTTC. As protein: CASSQGAGDYNEQFF.

The chain has TRBV20-1 and TRBJ1-1; 7 bases agree with TRBD1. After removal of 0 bases from V and 4 bases from J, the junction contained 5 bases not matched to a gene. This CDR3 region has 14 residues. Germline V gives CDR1 DFQATT, CDR2 SNEGSKA (reference sequence). CDR3 nucleotide sequence: TGCAGTGCTAGAGATTTGGGACAGAGCACTGAAGCTTTCTTT. As protein: CSARDLGQSTEAFF.

The chain couples TRBV4-2 to TRBJ2-6, with TRBD1 identical over 7 bases. Trimming at V came to 4 bases and at J to 0 bases, leaving 21 bases not matched to a gene. CDR3 size: 22 residues. The germline gives CDR1 LGHNA, CDR2 YNFKEQ. The CDR3 sequence is CASSPRPEPGQSFSSGANVLTF. The CDR3 nucleotides are TGTGCCAGCAGCCCACGTCCGGAACCGGGACAGAGTTTTTCCTCTGGGGCCAACGTCCTGACTTTC.

The V call is TRBV6-1, the J call TRBJ2-7; possibly TRBD2 for D (7 bases). The CDR3 spans 14 residues. The V gene's germline CDR1 is MNHNS and CDR2 SASEGT. V was pared by 8 bases and J by 3 bases, with 17 bases between. The CDR3 loop is CASRRGGKIYEQYF. The CDR3 DNA reads as TGTGCCAGCCGAAGGGGGGGGAAGATCTACGAGCAGTACTTC.

Details on this clonotype: One end of the junction fails to match germline, which may point to a read error. The rearrangement links TRBV7-2 to TRBJ2-1, with 7 positions matching TRBD2. Germline CDR1 SGHTA, CDR2 FQGNSA. The CDR3 contains 13 residues. The CDR3 region has the DNA TGTGCCAGCAGCTTAGTCGGACTAGATTTTCTCCTATTC. Its translation: CASSLVGLDFLLF.

The table lists this clonotype with many counts. This chain connects TRBV10-3 to TRBJ2-1; TRBD2 matches 12 bases. There are 18 residues in the CDR3. The V segment lost 3 bases and the J segment 1 base; nucleotides outside the gene matches: 7. Per the germline V gene, CDR1 is ENHRY and CDR2 is SYGVKD. Written as DNA, the CDR3 is TGTGCCATCAGTGATCTCCTCGGGACTAGCGGGTCCTACAATGAGCAGTTCTTC. Protein sequence: CAISDLLGTSGSYNEQFF.

This clonotype appeared a few times. This chain links TRBV20-1 with TRBJ2-7; no clear D gene. Per germline, CDR1 DFQATT and CDR2 SNEGSKA (reference sequence). This CDR3 has 14 amino acids. Trimming took 0 bases from V and 4 from J, leaving 13 bases between them. Written as DNA, the CDR3 is TGCAGTGCTAGAGATGACTCCCGCTTGTACGAGCAGTACTTC. It is translated as CSARDDSRLYEQYF.

V usage is TRBV7-9 and J usage is TRBJ2-5; D is uncertain. CDR3 length: 15 amino acids. The V gene's germline CDR1 is SEHNR and CDR2 FQNEAQ (reference sequence). V lost 1 base and J lost 5, with 14 bases in between. The CDR3 sequence is CASSLGQVDLETQYF. The DNA of the CDR3 is TGTGCCAGCAGCTTAGGGCAGGTTGATTTGGAGACCCAGTACTTC.

J is TRBJ2-3 and V is TRBV13, with 8 bases that match TRBD2. The CDR3 loop spans 17 amino acids. Per germline, CDR1 PRHDT and CDR2 FYEKMQ (reference sequence). Trimming took 5 bases from V and 7 from J; bases not matched to a gene: 17. The chain's CDR3 is CASSPAVSYGGAHTQYF. Here the CDR3 DNA reads TGTGCCAGCAGCCCCGCAGTGTCTTACGGGGGGGCCCATACGCAGTATTTT.

This clonotype occurred a few times. The J gene is TRBJ2-3, the V gene TRBV20-1; 7 nucleotides align to TRBD2. Looked up from germline, CDR1 is DFQATT and CDR2 is SNEGSKA (reference sequence). This CDR3 is built from 12 residues. With V trimmed by 7 bases and J by 4 bases, 5 bases remained unmatched. The CDR3 protein is CSGAAGADTQYF. Here the CDR3 DNA reads TGCAGTGGTGCGGCGGGAGCAGATACGCAGTATTTT.